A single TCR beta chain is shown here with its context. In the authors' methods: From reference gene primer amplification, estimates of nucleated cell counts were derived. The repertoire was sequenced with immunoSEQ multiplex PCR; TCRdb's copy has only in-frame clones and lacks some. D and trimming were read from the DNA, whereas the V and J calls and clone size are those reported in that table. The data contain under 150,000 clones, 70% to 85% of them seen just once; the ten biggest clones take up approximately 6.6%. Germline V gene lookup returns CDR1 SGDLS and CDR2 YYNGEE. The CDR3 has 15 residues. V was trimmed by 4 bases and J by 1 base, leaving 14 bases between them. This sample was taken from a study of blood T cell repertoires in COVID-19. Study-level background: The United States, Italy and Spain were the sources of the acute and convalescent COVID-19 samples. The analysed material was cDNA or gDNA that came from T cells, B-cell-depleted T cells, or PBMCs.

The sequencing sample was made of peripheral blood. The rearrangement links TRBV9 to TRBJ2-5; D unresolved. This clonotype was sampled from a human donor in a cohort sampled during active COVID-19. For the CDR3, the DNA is TGTGCCAGCAGCCCCGGTGAGAGAACCCAAGAGACCCAGTACTTC. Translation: CASSPGERTQETQYF.